A single sample is the source of the 22 T cell receptor beta chains below, sequenced in a study of blood T cells in healthy people across ages. A second PCR, run for roughly 7 to 11 cycles, used a sample-barcoded 5' primer plus a J-beta primer mix. MiXCR, applied by TCRdb to the 5' RACE reads, yields one record per CDR3 protein. The sample comprises around 1.7 million distinct CDR3 sequences, about 30% of which are singletons, and 7.7% rests with the top ten. The specimen sequenced was blood. These receptors were obtained from a woman aged 25 to 39 in good health.

This clonotype was detected only a few times. The J gene is TRBJ1-2, the V gene TRBV3-1; perhaps TRBD1 as D (5 bases). Germline loops: CDR1 LGHDT, CDR2 YNNKEL (reference sequence). V lost 10 bases and J lost 4, with 13 bases in between. CDR3 size: 12 residues. CDR3 DNA: TGTGCCACCCAACAGGCATCCTATGGCTACACCTTC. Amino acids: CATQQASYGYTF.

For the CDR3, the DNA is TGCGCCAGCAAAGAGGTTCCGGGACGGGGGGCTTACGAGCAGTACTTC. This translates into CASKEVPGRGAYEQYF. This chain uses TRBV5-1 with TRBJ2-4; tentative D call: TRBD2 (7 bases). The J call may not be correct, given that the DNA end is closer to TRBJ2-7. The germline V gene encodes CDR1 SGHRS and CDR2 YFSETQ. The length of the CDR3 is 16 residues.

The chain employs TRBV20-1 and TRBJ2-1; 10 bases agree with TRBD2. CDR3 length: 14 residues. Looked up from germline, CDR1 is DFQATT and CDR2 is SNEGSKA (reference sequence). The ends lost 3 bases at V and 10 bases at J; junction bases unmatched: 9. The CDR3 DNA is TGCAGTGCTAGGGCCAGCGGGGGGGGAAGAGAGCAGTTCTTC. Protein sequence: CSARASGGGREQFF.

V gene TRBV20-1 combines with J gene TRBJ2-3; D may be TRBD1 (5 bases). This CDR3 has 14 residues. Trimming pared 4 bases from V and 5 bases from J, leaving 16 bases between. From germline, CDR1 is DFQATT and CDR2 SNEGSKA (reference sequence). This CDR3 reads CSATQGRIGDTQYF. The CDR3 DNA reads as TGCAGTGCTACTCAGGGAAGGATAGGAGATACGCAGTATTTT.

Remarks on this clonotype: One base away lies a much larger clone, so this may be a sequencing read error. The chain carries TRBV4-2 and TRBJ2-6; D ambiguous. Germline CDR1 reads LGHNA; CDR2 reads YNFKEQ. The CDR3 covers 15 residues. CDR3 residues: CASNQVASGANVLTF. The DNA for the CDR3 is TGTGCCAGCAACCAAGTTGCCTCTGGGGCCAACGTCCTGACTTTC.

In its sample, this clonotype was seen many times. This chain joins TRBV20-1 and TRBJ2-7, with 9 bases identical to TRBD2. Trimming removed 0 bases from V and 2 bases from J; junction bases left unmatched: 5. This CDR3 contains 15 residues. Per the germline V gene, CDR1 is DFQATT and CDR2 is SNEGSKA (reference sequence). Here the CDR3 reads CSARDVTSGTYEQYF. CDR3 sequence (DNA): TGCAGTGCTAGAGATGTGACTAGCGGAACCTACGAGCAGTACTTC.

This sequence joins TRBV7-9 and TRBJ1-2; 8 bases are a match to TRBD1. Germline V gene lookup returns CDR1 SEHNR and CDR2 FQNEAQ (reference sequence). This CDR3 region has 16 residues. V shed 0 bases and J 6 bases; nucleotides not matched to a gene: 9. The CDR3 loop reads CASSLAEDRVGDGYTF. Written as DNA, the CDR3 is TGTGCCAGCAGCTTAGCGGAGGACAGGGTCGGAGATGGCTACACCTTC.

This chain connects TRBV6-5 to TRBJ1-2; TRBD1 agrees at 7 bases. There are 14 residues in the CDR3. V gave up 7 bases and J gave up 0 bases; unmatched junction bases: 5. Germline V gene sequence: CDR1 MNHEY, CDR2 SVGAGI. The CDR3 nucleotides read TGTGCCAGCACCCGGGACAGCGCTAACTATGGCTACACCTTC. It translates to CASTRDSANYGYTF.

The chain is built from TRBV30 and TRBJ2-3, with D hard to call. The CDR3 has 13 residues. Trimming shortened V by 1 base and J by 6 bases, and 11 bases separated the two germline ends. Per germline, CDR1 GTSNPN and CDR2 SVGIG (reference sequence). Here the CDR3 reads CAWSALLGDTQYF. CDR3 DNA sequence: TGTGCCTGGAGTGCCCTACTCGGGGATACGCAGTATTTT.

The sample holds one count of this clonotype. The rearrangement joins TRBV4-1 to TRBJ2-2, with TRBD2 matching 8 bases. After removal of 4 bases from V and 7 bases from J, the junction contained 14 bases not matched to a gene. The CDR3 is 17 residues long. The germline CDR1 and CDR2 sequences are MGHRA and YSYEKL. This chain's CDR3 is CASSPRAGGTNVGELFF. CDR3 sequence (DNA): TGCGCCAGCAGCCCCCGCGCGGGAGGTACGAACGTCGGGGAGCTGTTTTTT.

Notes on this clonotype: It may be a read error: a sequence one base away is much more abundant. The rearrangement links TRBV15 to TRBJ1-2; possible D gene TRBD1, 5 bases. Trimming took off 0 bases at V and 5 bases at J, with 16 bases between the two ends. CDR3 length: 16 residues. From germline, CDR1 is LNHNV and CDR2 YYDKDF (reference sequence). CDR3 DNA sequence: TGTGCCACCAGCAGAGAGCTTGTGGGGAGACAGTATGGCTACACCTTC. It codes for CATSRELVGRQYGYTF.

This clonotype has just a few counts. The chain uses TRBV12-5 and TRBJ2-3; 7 bases are a match to TRBD1. Germline CDR1 reads LGHNT; CDR2 reads FRNRAP. The ends lost 5 bases at V and 7 bases at J; junction bases unmatched: 9. CDR3 length: 14 amino acids. For the CDR3, the DNA is TGTGCTAGTGGTCCGGGACAGCCAAGTAATACGCAGTATTTT. This gives the protein CASGPGQPSNTQYF.

The table lists this clonotype with a few counts. CDR3 sequence (DNA): TGTGCCACCAGTGATCGAGGGGGTCACGAGCAGTACTTC. It yields the protein CATSDRGGHEQYF. The genes are TRBV24-1 and TRBJ2-7; tentatively, D is TRBD1 (6 bases). V lost 3 bases and J lost 5, with 10 bases in between. Germline values: CDR1 KGHDR, CDR2 SFDVKD. This CDR3 comprises 13 residues.

Worth noting for this clonotype: A read error may explain this, as a much larger clone is one base away. The chain carries TRBV27 and TRBJ2-3; D tentatively fits TRBD1 or TRBD2 (6 bases each). V was pared by 8 bases and J by 3 bases, with 18 bases between. CDR1 and CDR2 (germline): MNHEY, SMNVEV (reference sequence). The CDR3 spans 15 residues. CDR3 DNA: TGTGCCAGCGGAGGGACAAGGGTCCGAACAGATACGCAGTATTTT. Protein: CASGGTRVRTDTQYF.

The CDR3, as DNA: TGTGCCAGCAGATCATGGACAGGGTCCTACGAGCAGTACTTC. Translated, it gives CASRSWTGSYEQYF. The gene calls are TRBV6-5 and TRBJ2-7; 8 bases are a match to TRBD1. With V trimmed by 6 bases and J by 1 base, 5 bases remained unmatched. Looked up from germline, CDR1 is MNHEY and CDR2 is SVGAGI. The length of the CDR3 is 14 residues.

This rearrangement joins TRBV5-1 to TRBJ1-1; possibly TRBD1 for D (5 bases). The germline gives CDR1 SGHRS, CDR2 YFSETQ. Trimming cost V 4 bases and J 0 bases, with 10 bases left between them. The CDR3 consists of 14 residues. The CDR3 DNA reads as TGCGCCAGCAGCGCCGGGACGATGAACACTGAAGCTTTCTTT. It codes for CASSAGTMNTEAFF.

This clonotype came up many times. A clone one base away is much larger, so this may be a read error. CDR3 in DNA: TGCGCCAGCAGCTGGGAACAGGCGGGGGATGAGCAGTTCTTC. It yields the protein CASSWEQAGDEQFF. The chain joins TRBV5-1 to TRBJ2-1; 7 nucleotides line up with TRBD2. CDR3 size: 14 residues. V shed 3 bases and J 8 bases; nucleotides not matched to a gene: 8. CDR1 SGHRS and CDR2 YFSETQ come from the germline V gene.

On this clonotype itself: A junction end diverges from the germline sequence, so it may reflect a read error. The chain employs TRBV2 and TRBJ2-3, with 11 bases identical to TRBD2. The V gene's germline CDR1 is SNHLY and CDR2 FYNNEI. The CDR3 loop spans 14 amino acids. CDR3: CATSTSGSSDTQYF. The CDR3 DNA is TGCGCCACCTCAACTAGCGGGAGTTCAGATACGCAGTATTTT.

The rearrangement links TRBV6-6 to TRBJ2-7; no definite D call. The V gene's germline CDR1 is MNHNY and CDR2 SVGAGI (reference sequence). This CDR3 has 13 residues. Trimming shortened V by 7 bases and J by 4 bases, and 14 bases separated the two germline ends. The CDR3 protein is CASTLRADYEQYF. The CDR3 bases are TGTGCCAGCACCCTCCGGGCAGATTACGAGCAGTACTTC.

The chain has TRBV28 and TRBJ1-5; TRBD1 matches 8 bases. The CDR3 has 15 residues. The germline CDR1 and CDR2 sequences are MDHEN and SYDVKM. Trimming at V came to 8 bases and at J to 3 bases, leaving 9 bases not matched to a gene. CDR3 protein: CASSPGGGPNQPQHF. The CDR3 DNA sequence: TGTGCCAGCTCTCCAGGGGGCGGACCCAATCAGCCCCAGCATTTT.

This sequence joins TRBV15 and TRBJ2-2; D might be TRBD1 (5 bases). This CDR3 region has 16 residues. The ends were cut back, 0 bases at V and 8 bases at J, with 16 bases in the middle. Germline V gene sequence: CDR1 LNHNV, CDR2 YYDKDF (reference sequence). CDR3 DNA: TGTGCCACCAGCAGAGATCGGACACCCCTAAGAGGGGAGCTGTTTTTT. This gives the protein CATSRDRTPLRGELFF.

This clonotype showed up just a few times. The chain recombines TRBV5-1 with TRBJ2-6; 8 bases are a match to TRBD2. V lost 4 bases and J lost 0; bases outside the gene matches: 9. CDR3 length: 18 residues. Germline CDR1 is SGHRS and CDR2 is YFSETQ. The CDR3 is CASSPGGQGASGANVLTF. The CDR3 coding sequence is TGCGCCAGCAGCCCGGGGGGGCAGGGAGCCTCTGGGGCCAACGTCCTGACTTTC.